This T cell receptor (beta chain) stems from a study of blood T cell repertoires in COVID-19. Study context: Italy, Spain and the United States were the sources of the convalescent and acute COVID-19 samples. PBMCs, B-cell-depleted T cells, or T cells provided the cDNA or gDNA that made up the material.

Authors' processing steps: Amplifying reference gene primers gave estimates of nucleated cell counts. TCRdb's copy holds only in-frame clones and misses some; the assay was immunoSEQ multiplex PCR. That table furnishes V, J and clone size, whereas the DNA furnished D and trimming. The sample gives about 260,000 clones, around 90% of which show up once; over 3.5% is in the top ten. This clone occurred once. The V segment lost 5 bases and the J segment 8 bases; nucleotides outside the gene matches: 8. CDR3 length: 15 residues. CDR1 is LNHDA, CDR2 SQIVND, per germline (reference sequence). The sequence came from a woman aged 40 to 55 with acute or convalescent COVID-19. The specimen sequenced was peripheral blood. The chain carries TRBV19 and TRBJ2-4, with 11 bases that match TRBD1. The CDR3 spells CASSQSSGQGDIQYF. CDR3 in DNA: TGTGCCAGTAGTCAATCATCGGGACAGGGGGACATTCAGTACTTC.